A single sample gave rise to the 14 T cell receptor beta chains below, sequenced in a study of blood T cell repertoires in COVID-19. Here immunoSEQ multiplex PCR was the method, and the copy in TCRdb shows in-frame clones only, minus some. The profile shows some 200,000 clones, around 85% of them singletons. Sequenced sample: PBMCs or T cells enriched from blood (not recorded which). All receptors come from a woman aged 40 to 50 with acute COVID-19.

The rearrangement joins TRBV2 to TRBJ2-3, with D unresolved. V lost 6 bases and J 4 bases, leaving 8 bases between the germline ends. CDR3 length equals 12 residues. Germline V lookup: CDR1 SNHLY, CDR2 FYNNEI. CDR3 in DNA: TGTGCCAGCAGCGAGTTGGCAGATACGCAGTATTTT. Protein sequence: CASSELADTQYF. Complete variable domain (other parts from reference TRBV2 and TRBJ2-3): EPEVTQTPSHQVTQMGQEVILRCVPISNHLYFYWYRQILGQKVEFLVSFYNNEISEKSEIFDDQFSVERPDGSNFTLKIRSTKLEDSAMYFCASSELADTQYFGPGTRLTVL.

In its sample, this clone was seen a few times. J is TRBJ2-7 and V is TRBV10-2, with D perhaps matching TRBD2 (6 bases). The V gene's germline CDR1 is WSHSY and CDR2 SAAADI. The length of the CDR3 is 13 residues. V was cut by 9 bases and J by 0 bases, with 12 bases left in between. CDR3 bases: TGCGCCAGTGCGGGACTGAACTCCTACGAGCAGTACTTC. This sequence encodes CASAGLNSYEQYF.

In DNA form, the CDR3 reads TGTGCCAGCAGATTGCAGGGGACAGTAGATGGCTACACCTTC. It yields the protein CASRLQGTVDGYTF. The V call is TRBV2, the J call TRBJ1-2; 7 nucleotides match TRBD1. Germline V gene lookup returns CDR1 SNHLY and CDR2 FYNNEI. The ends lost 6 bases at V and 6 bases at J; junction bases unmatched: 10. The CDR3 has 14 amino acids.

The chain recombines TRBV20-1 with TRBJ1-1; D is unclear. The germline gives CDR1 DFQATT, CDR2 SNEGSKA (reference sequence). V gave up 4 bases and J gave up 9 bases, with 12 bases separating them. The CDR3 has 11 residues. The DNA of the CDR3 is TGCAGTGCTACAACCGGGGATAAAGCTTTCTTT. Its protein product is CSATTGDKAFF.

The chain employs TRBV4-2 and TRBJ2-3; 11 positions match TRBD1. The CDR3 sequence is 16 residues long. Germline V gives CDR1 LGHNA, CDR2 YNFKEQ. The V and J ends lost 4 bases and 3 bases, in that order; junction bases with no gene match: 6. The DNA for the CDR3 is TGTGCCAGCAGCCCCAGGGACAGGGGGTCGACAGATACGCAGTATTTT. This codes for CASSPRDRGSTDTQYF.

The chain couples TRBV20-1 to TRBJ1-6; D might be TRBD1 (6 bases). The germline V gene has CDR1 DFQATT and CDR2 SNEGSKA (reference sequence). This CDR3 is 16 amino acids long. V was clipped by 3 bases and J by 9 bases, with 21 bases between them. DNA of the CDR3: TGCAGTGCTAGTAGTTCCCTAACAGGGCAAGGTTCACCCCTCCACTTT. Encoded protein: CSASSSLTGQGSPLHF.

The V gene is TRBV19, the J gene TRBJ1-1; possibly TRBD1 for D (6 bases). The germline CDR1 and CDR2 sequences are LNHDA and SQIVND (reference sequence). The length of the CDR3 is 15 residues. Trimming stripped 10 bases from V and 9 bases from J, with 27 bases between. The CDR3 is CATRYSNAAGDQAFF. The CDR3 DNA sequence: TGTGCCACTCGATACTCCAACGCCGCAGGGGACCAAGCTTTCTTT.

The CDR3 protein is CASSHLLAGITDTQYF. The CDR3 DNA follows: TGCGCCAGCAGCCATCTTCTAGCGGGAATCACAGATACGCAGTATTTT. The chain carries TRBV4-1 and TRBJ2-3, with 9 bases fitting TRBD2. CDR3 size: 16 residues. The junction had 6 bases not matched to a gene; V was cut back by 3 bases and J by 2 bases. Germline loops: CDR1 MGHRA, CDR2 YSYEKL.

This clone was seen just once. The DNA for the CDR3 is TGTGCCAGCAGTTTGGGCGGGCGGATGGATATAAATGAGCAGTTCTTC. It specifies CASSLGGRMDINEQFF. The chain links TRBV27 to TRBJ2-1, with D tentatively TRBD2 (5 bases). V was shortened by 3 bases and J by 7 bases, with 19 bases between the two germline ends. The CDR3 consists of 16 residues. Germline CDR1 is MNHEY and CDR2 is SMNVEV (reference sequence).

The V gene is TRBV20-1, the J gene TRBJ2-5; no clear D. The length of the CDR3 is 11 residues. V was clipped by 2 bases and J by 1 base, with 2 bases between them. Per germline, CDR1 DFQATT and CDR2 SNEGSKA (reference sequence). CDR3 bases: TGCAGTGCTAGACTCCAAGAGACCCAGTACTTC. Translated, it gives CSARLQETQYF.

The V call is TRBV3-1 (or the pseudogene TRBV3-2), the J call TRBJ1-5, with TRBD1 as a possible D gene (5 bases). The CDR3 contains 16 residues. The germline gives CDR1 LGHDT, CDR2 YNNKEL (reference sequence). The V end lost 1 base, the J end lost 2 bases, and 12 bases lay between the germline ends. The CDR3 DNA is TGTGCCAGCAGCCAAGGGAGGGGACGGCGCAATCAGCCCCAGCATTTT. This translates into CASSQGRGRRNQPQHF.

The rearrangement joins TRBV2 to TRBJ2-7, with 14 bases identical to TRBD2. This CDR3 contains 20 residues. Trimming at V came to 0 bases and at J to 2 bases, leaving 12 bases not matched to a gene. Germline assignment: CDR1 SNHLY and CDR2 FYNNEI. Written as DNA, the CDR3 is TGTGCCAGCAGTGAAGCAAGGCTGGGACTAGCGGGAGCCCCACCCTACGAGCAGTACTTC. Translating it yields CASSEARLGLAGAPPYEQYF.

The chain is built from TRBV25-1 and TRBJ2-1; the D gene is possibly TRBD1 (5 bases). CDR3 length: 14 amino acids. Between the trimmed V and J ends, which lost 4 bases and 9 bases, there was a span of 16 bases. Germline V CDR1 and CDR2: MGHDK, SYGVNS. Here the CDR3 reads CASSVGPRASEQFF. The DNA for the CDR3 is TGTGCCAGCAGTGTAGGGCCCAGGGCGAGTGAGCAGTTCTTC.

This clone was picked up a small number of times. The chain combines TRBV6-5 with TRBJ2-3; 7 nucleotides align to TRBD2. The CDR3 covers 15 residues. Trimming removed 5 bases from V and 0 bases from J; junction bases left unmatched: 5. Germline CDR1 and CDR2: MNHEY and SVGAGI. The CDR3 DNA reads as TGTGCCAGCAGTCACCAAGCGGGGAGCACAGATACGCAGTATTTT. Translation gives CASSHQAGSTDTQYF.